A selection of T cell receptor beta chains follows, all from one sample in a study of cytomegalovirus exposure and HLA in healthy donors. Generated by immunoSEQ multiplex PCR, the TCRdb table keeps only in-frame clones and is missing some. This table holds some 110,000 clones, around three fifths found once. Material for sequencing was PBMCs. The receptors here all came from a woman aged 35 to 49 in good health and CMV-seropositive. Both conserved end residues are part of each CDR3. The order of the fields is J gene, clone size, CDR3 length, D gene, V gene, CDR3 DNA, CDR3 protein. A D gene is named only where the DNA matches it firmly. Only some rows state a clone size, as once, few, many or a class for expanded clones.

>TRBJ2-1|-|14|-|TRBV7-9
TGTGCCAGCAGCTTAGAACAGCCCTACAATGAGCAGTTCTTC
CASSLEQPYNEQFF
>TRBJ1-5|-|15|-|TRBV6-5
TGTGCCAGCAGCAGACGAGACGGGGTCGGGCAGCCCCAGCATTTT
CASSRRDGVGQPQHF
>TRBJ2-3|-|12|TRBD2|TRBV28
TGTGCCAGCAGTTTTGGACTAGCGGAGTCGTATTTT
CASSFGLAESYF
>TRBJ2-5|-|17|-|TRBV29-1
TGCAGCGCGGGTGGTTGGGGGCTCAGGGGATACCAAGAGACCCAGTACTTC
CSAGGWGLRGYQETQYF
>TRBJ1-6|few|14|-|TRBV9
TGTGCCAGCAGCGTAGACACCTTTAATTCACCCCTCCACTTT
CASSVDTFNSPLHF
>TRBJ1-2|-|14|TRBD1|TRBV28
TGTGCCAGCAGTTTAGGACAGGGGGCAGGGGGCTACACCTTC
CASSLGQGAGGYTF
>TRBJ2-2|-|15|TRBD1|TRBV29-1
TGCAGCGTTCTGCCCACAGGGGTGAACACCGGGGAGCTGTTTTTT
CSVLPTGVNTGELFF
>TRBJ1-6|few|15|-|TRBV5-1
TGCGCCAGCAGCGCGGGAACCGCCGATAATTCACCCCTCCACTTT
CASSAGTADNSPLHF
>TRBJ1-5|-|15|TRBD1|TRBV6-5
TGTGCCAGCAGTTACGGCAGGGGGAGCGATCAGCCCCAGCATTTT
CASSYGRGSDQPQHF
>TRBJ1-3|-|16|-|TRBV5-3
TGTGCCAGAAGCCTGAGGCAGGGGCTATCTGGAAACACCATATATTTT
CARSLRQGLSGNTIYF
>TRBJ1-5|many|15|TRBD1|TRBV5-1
TGCGCCAGCAGCAACACAGGGGACAGCAATCAGCCCCAGCATTTT
CASSNTGDSNQPQHF
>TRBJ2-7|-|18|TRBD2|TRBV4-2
TGTGCCAGCAGCCACGAAGGTCTAGCGGGAGGTGGGACCTACGAGCAGTACTTC
CASSHEGLAGGGTYEQYF
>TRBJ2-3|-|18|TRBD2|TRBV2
TGTGCCAGCAGTGAAATGAATAGCGGGGCTGCTAGCACAGATACGCAGTATTTT
CASSEMNSGAASTDTQYF
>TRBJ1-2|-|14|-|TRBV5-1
TGCGCCAGCAGCTTGGCGGGAGGAGCCTATGGCTACACCTTC
CASSLAGGAYGYTF
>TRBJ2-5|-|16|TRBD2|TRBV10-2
TGCGCCAGCAGTGAGTCGACTTGGGAGGGCCAAGAGACCCAGTACTTC
CASSESTWEGQETQYF
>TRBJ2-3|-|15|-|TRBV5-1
TGCGCCAGCAGCTTGGAGGGGCCCGGCACAGATACGCAGTATTTT
CASSLEGPGTDTQYF
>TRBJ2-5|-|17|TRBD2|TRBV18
TGTGCCAGCTCTGCCTTGCCCAGAATGGGACTAGCGGGGCAGAAGGACTTC
CASSALPRMGLAGQKDF
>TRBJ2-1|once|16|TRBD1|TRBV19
TGTGCCAGTAGTATAGATCGGGGACAGGGGGGAGATGAGCAGTTCTTC
CASSIDRGQGGDEQFF
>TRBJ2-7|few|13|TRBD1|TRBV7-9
TGTGCCAGCAGGGGGACAGAAACCTACGAGCAGTACTTC
CASRGTETYEQYF
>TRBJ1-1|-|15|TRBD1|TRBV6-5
TGTGCCAGCATCGATCCGGGACAGGGGAACACTGAAGCTTTCTTT
CASIDPGQGNTEAFF
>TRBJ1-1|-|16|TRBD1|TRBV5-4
TGTGCCAGCAGCTTGGGGACAGGGCCCTTGAACACTGAAGCTTTCTTT
CASSLGTGPLNTEAFF
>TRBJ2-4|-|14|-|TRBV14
TGTGCCAGCAGCCAAGCCGGGGTACTAAACATTCAGTACTTC
CASSQAGVLNIQYF
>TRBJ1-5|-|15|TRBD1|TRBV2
TGTGCCAGCAGTGGGACAGGAACAGGGGATAGGCCCCAGCATTTT
CASSGTGTGDRPQHF
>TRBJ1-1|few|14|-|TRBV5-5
TGTGCCAGCAGCCCTCAGGGGTGGAACACTGAAGCTTTCTTT
CASSPQGWNTEAFF
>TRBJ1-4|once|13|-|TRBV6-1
TGTGCCAGCAGTGGCAGGAGGAACGAAAAACTGTTTTTT
CASSGRRNEKLFF
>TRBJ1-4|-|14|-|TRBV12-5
-
CASGLGTGKEKLFF
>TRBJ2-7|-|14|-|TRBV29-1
TGCAGCGTCAAACAGGGGGGGTTCTCCTACGAGCAGTACTTC
CSVKQGGFSYEQYF
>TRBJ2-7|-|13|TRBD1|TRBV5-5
TGTGCCAGCAGCTACGGACAGGGTAACGAGCAGTACTTC
CASSYGQGNEQYF
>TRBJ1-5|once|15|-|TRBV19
TGTGCCAGTAGATACAGGGAAACGGATAATCAGCCCCAGCATTTT
CASRYRETDNQPQHF
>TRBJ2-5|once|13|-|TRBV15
TGTGCCACCAGCAGAGGCTCCGGGGAGACCCAGTACTTC
CATSRGSGETQYF
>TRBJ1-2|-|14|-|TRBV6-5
TGTGCCAGCAGTAAACAGGGTGGATGGAGCGGCTACCCCTTC
CASSKQGGWSGYPF
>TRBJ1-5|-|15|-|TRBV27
TGTGCCAGCAGTAGGACCGGGGATACCTATCAGCCCCAGCATTTT
CASSRTGDTYQPQHF
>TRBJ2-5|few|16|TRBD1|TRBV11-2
TGTGCCAGCAGCTTAGCCTCGGGACAGGGAGGGGAGACCCAGTACTTC
CASSLASGQGGETQYF
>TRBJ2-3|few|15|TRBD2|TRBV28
TGTGCCAGCAGTCAAAGCGGGAGGGCCGGAGATACGCAGTATTTT
CASSQSGRAGDTQYF
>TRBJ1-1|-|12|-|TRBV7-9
TGTTCCAGCAGCTTAGACCCGGGACAAATCGTCTTT
CSSSLDPGQIVF
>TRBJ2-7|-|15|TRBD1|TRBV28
TGTGCCAGCAGTTCTGGACAGGGGACCTTCTACGAGCAGTACTTC
CASSSGQGTFYEQYF
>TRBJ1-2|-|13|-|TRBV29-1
TGCAGCGTTGGTTTAACAGGGATCTATGGCTACACCTTC
CSVGLTGIYGYTF
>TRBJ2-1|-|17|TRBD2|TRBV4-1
TGCGCCAGCAGCCAAGACGGGATAGCGGGCGCCTACAATGAGCAGTTCTTC
CASSQDGIAGAYNEQFF
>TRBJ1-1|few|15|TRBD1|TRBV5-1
TGCGCCAGCAGCAGGGGACAGGGGTTGAACACTGAAGCTTTCTTT
CASSRGQGLNTEAFF
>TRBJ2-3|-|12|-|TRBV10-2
TGCGCCAGCAGTTTCAGCGGAGATACGCAGTATTTT
CASSFSGDTQYF